One sample yielded the 14 T cell receptor beta chains listed below, sequenced in a study of blood T cells in healthy people across ages (dated by TCRdb to 2014 to 2015). The library came from 5' RACE. Sequencing took place on an Illumina HiSeq 2500. A second PCR of about 6 to 12 cycles was performed with a sample-barcoded 5' primer and a J-beta primer mix. TCRdb passed the public sequencing reads through fastp at Q25 and MiXCR, retaining productive beta sequences. All rows with the same CDR3 protein become a single entry with the most common DNA and genes. The sample table records just under 900,000 distinct CDR3 sequences; about 30% of these occur just once. The top ten hold approximately 15% of the sample. Sequencing was carried out using blood. The receptors stem from an elderly woman in good health.

This clonotype occurred many times. The V gene is TRBV7-2, the J gene TRBJ2-5; D might be TRBD1 or TRBD2, each matching 5 bases. The germline V gene encodes CDR1 SGHTA and CDR2 FQGNSA. The CDR3 contains 15 residues. V was trimmed by 1 base and J by 5 bases, leaving 14 bases between them. The CDR3 loop is CASSLGGTTFETQYF. CDR3 coding DNA: TGTGCCAGCAGCTTAGGAGGGACCACGTTCGAGACCCAGTACTTC. The entire variable domain, with the rest obtained from reference TRBV7-2 and TRBJ2-5, is as follows: GAGVSQSPSNKVTEKGKDVELRCDPISGHTALYWYRQSLGQGLEFLIYFQGNSAPDKSGLPSDRFSAERTGGSVSTLTIQRTQQEDSAVYLCASSLGGTTFETQYFGPGTRLLVL.

In the case of this clonotype: This may be a read error: a much more frequent sequence differs by one nucleotide. V gene TRBV12-3 or TRBV12-4 combines with J gene TRBJ1-1, with 8 bases aligning to TRBD1. There are 15 residues in the CDR3. The CDR3 nucleotides read TGTGCCAGCCGTTTTCAGGGGGCGGGCCAGACTGAAGCTTTCTTT. Its translation: CASRFQGAGQTEAFF.

This clonotype was detected only once. Mismatch with germline at one junction end may stem from a read error. The chain has TRBV6-2 or TRBV6-3 and TRBJ1-5, with 7 bases fitting TRBD1. Germline-derived CDR1 and CDR2 are MNHEY and SVGEGT. The CDR3 has 19 amino acids. CDR3 nucleotide sequence: TGTACCAGCAGTTACTCGAGGGGGCAAATAGAATATAGCAATCAGCCCCAGCATTTT. Translating it yields CTSSYSRGQIEYSNQPQHF.

There are many counts of this clonotype. The rearrangement joins TRBV9 to TRBJ2-1; possible D gene TRBD2, 7 bases. Germline V gene data show CDR1 as SGDLS and CDR2 as YYNGEE. This CDR3 is 15 amino acids long. V lost 4 bases and J 5 bases, leaving 16 bases between the germline ends. The CDR3 DNA sequence: TGTGCCAGCAGCCCCAGGGCGGGGGCCAACAATGAGCAGTTCTTC. Translating it yields CASSPRAGANNEQFF.

In its sample, this clonotype was seen a few times. J is TRBJ1-6 and V is TRBV5-1, with TRBD1 matching over 8 bases. Germline-derived CDR1 and CDR2 are SGHRS and YFSETQ. The CDR3 is 15 amino acids. J was trimmed by 10 bases and V by 0 bases; bases with no gene match: 6. The CDR3 nucleotides are TGCGCCAGCAGCTTGGGGGGGACAGGTGGGTCACCCCTCCACTTT. Protein sequence: CASSLGGTGGSPLHF.

This clonotype was counted a few times. This chain links TRBV3-1 with TRBJ1-1; D is undetermined. The V gene lost 6 bases and the J gene lost 2 bases, with 13 bases spanning the gap. The CDR3 runs 14 residues. Germline CDR1 and CDR2: LGHDT and YNNKEL (reference sequence). The CDR3 DNA follows: TGTGCCAGCAGACCCCGGGTCGGAAACACTGAAGCTTTCTTT. Protein: CASRPRVGNTEAFF.

The chain links TRBV7-8 to TRBJ2-4; unclear D gene. CDR3 length equals 13 residues. CDR1 is SGHVS and CDR2 is FQNEAQ in the germline V gene. V dropped 0 bases and J dropped 13 bases, with 13 bases sitting between them. Written as DNA, the CDR3 is TGTGCCAGCAGCTTAGCCGTCCTCGGAGAGCAGTACTTC. Protein sequence: CASSLAVLGEQYF.

In its sample, this clonotype was seen many times. This chain links TRBV4-3 with TRBJ2-3, with TRBD2 matching 9 bases. The CDR3 is 19 residues long. The trim removed 1 base at V and 0 bases at J, leaving 11 bases unmatched. The V gene's germline CDR1 is LGHNA and CDR2 YSLEER. CDR3 coding DNA: TGCGCCAGCAGCCAAGTGCTAGCGGGGACCGGTGCTAGCACAGATACGCAGTATTTT. Protein sequence: CASSQVLAGTGASTDTQYF.

This clonotype appeared many times. The genes are TRBV7-2 and TRBJ2-3, with 13 bases fitting TRBD2. J lost 4 bases, V lost 5 bases, and 6 bases had no gene match. This CDR3 is built from 16 residues. Germline V gene data show CDR1 as SGHTA and CDR2 as FQGNSA. For the CDR3, the DNA is TGTGCCAGCAGCCTACAGGGGACTAGCGGGGCAGATACGCAGTATTTT. Translation: CASSLQGTSGADTQYF.

The chain combines TRBV6-1 with TRBJ1-1, with D maybe TRBD1 (6 bases). Germline CDR1 is MNHNS and CDR2 is SASEGT. This CDR3 contains 18 residues. Trimming took off 6 bases at V and 1 base at J, with 24 bases between the two ends. The CDR3 spells CASRPLLGQDSRNTEAFF. The CDR3 DNA is TGTGCCAGCAGACCCCTACTTGGCCAGGACAGCAGGAACACTGAAGCTTTCTTT.

The sample holds a few counts of this clonotype. The CDR3 DNA reads TGTGCCAGCTCCCGCATCTCGACAAACTTGAACACTGAAGCTTTCTTT. Its translation: CASSRISTNLNTEAFF. The V and J genes are TRBV18 and TRBJ1-1; D unclear. This CDR3 comprises 16 residues. Per the germline V gene, CDR1 is KGHSH and CDR2 is LQKENI. V lost 6 bases and J lost 0, with 17 bases in between.

This clonotype showed up many times. The chain recombines TRBV16 with TRBJ2-3; D remains ambiguous. Germline V gives CDR1 KGHSY, CDR2 FQNENV. The ends were cut back, 1 base at V and 9 bases at J, with 14 bases in the middle. The CDR3 has 14 amino acids. CDR3 nucleotide sequence: TGTGCCAGCAGCCAATTAAGGCCCCAGGAGACGCAGTATTTT. This encodes CASSQLRPQETQYF.

This clonotype appeared many times. This chain joins TRBV7-2 and TRBJ1-2, with D uncertain. Germline V gene lookup returns CDR1 SGHTA and CDR2 FQGNSA. Trimming left V 0 bases short and J 6 bases short, with 14 bases between. This CDR3 contains 15 residues. The CDR3, as DNA: TGTGCCAGCAGCTTAGCGCGGGCAGCAGAACATGGCTACACCTTC. Its protein is CASSLARAAEHGYTF.

In its sample, this clonotype was seen a few times. This may be a read error: a much more frequent sequence differs by one nucleotide. The chain has TRBV9 and TRBJ2-1; 7 bases are a match to TRBD2. The CDR3 consists of 15 residues. Germline loops: CDR1 SGDLS, CDR2 YYNGEE. Unmatched junction bases numbered 13, after V lost 5 bases and J lost 8 bases. CDR3 DNA sequence: TGTGCCAGCAGTGTACGAGCGGGGCCCCGGGATGAGCAGTTCTTC. Translation: CASSVRAGPRDEQFF.